Each of the 24 T cell receptor beta chains below was sequenced from the same sample in a study of CD8 T cells in ankylosing spondylitis. TCRdb passed the 5' RACE reads through MiXCR, listing each CDR3 protein once. The sample lists 150,000 to 200,000 distinct CDR3 sequences; approximately 20% were seen once. Material: blood, either unsorted or a sorted T cell fraction (not recorded which). Every receptor here comes from a male donor with ankylosing spondylitis or in good health (not recorded which).

The V and J genes are TRBV29-1 and TRBJ2-7; D call uncertain. Trimming shortened V by 4 bases and J by 3 bases, and 10 bases separated the two germline ends. The CDR3 is made up of 12 amino acids. The germline gives CDR1 SQVTM, CDR2 ANQGSEA. As DNA, the CDR3 is TGCAGCGTTGTAACGGCAGGCTACGAGCAGTACTTC. Encoded protein: CSVVTAGYEQYF.

A word on this clonotype: A read error may explain this, as a much larger clone is one base away. The rearrangement uses TRBV29-1 and TRBJ2-1; D possibly corresponds to TRBD1 (5 bases). The CDR3 covers 13 residues. Germline loops: CDR1 SQVTM, CDR2 ANQGSEA. The ends were cut back, 2 bases at V and 8 bases at J, with 13 bases in the middle. The CDR3 DNA sequence: TGCAGCGTTGAACCATGGGCCAGGGATGAGCAGTTCTTC. Residues: CSVEPWARDEQFF.

This clonotype was picked up many times. V gene TRBV12-3 or TRBV12-4 combines with J gene TRBJ2-7; perhaps D is TRBD1 or TRBD2 (5 bases each). The CDR3 contains 13 residues. Trimming took 6 bases from V and 5 from J, leaving 14 bases between them. The chain's CDR3 is CASSPSRVHEQYF. The CDR3 nucleotides read TGTGCCAGCAGCCCTAGCAGGGTTCACGAGCAGTACTTC.

This clonotype occurred a few times. The chain links TRBV18 to TRBJ1-3; D is uncertain. Germline V CDR1 and CDR2: KGHSH, LQKENI. This CDR3 spans 15 amino acids. Trimming left V 1 base short and J 2 bases short, with 9 bases between. In DNA form, the CDR3 reads TGTGCCAGCTCACCACGACTAACGACTGGAAACACCATATATTTT. Its translation is CASSPRLTTGNTIYF. Together with reference TRBV18 and TRBJ1-3, the CDR3 gives the full variable domain: NAGVMQNPRHLVRRRGQEARLRCSPMKGHSHVYWYRQLPEEGLKFMVYLQKENIIDESGMPKERFSAEFPKEGPSILRIQQVVRGDSAAYFCASSPRLTTGNTIYFGEGSWLTVV.

This chain uses TRBV6-2 or TRBV6-3 with TRBJ1-5; D unclear. V was pared by 2 bases and J by 1 base, with 21 bases between. Germline CDR1 and CDR2: MNHEY and SVGEGT. The CDR3 extends over 19 amino acids. The chain's CDR3 is CASSYSAANPGVSNQPQHF. CDR3 DNA sequence: TGTGCCAGCAGTTACAGTGCGGCGAACCCCGGGGTGAGCAATCAGCCCCAGCATTTT.

This clonotype was counted many times. CDR3 nucleotides: TGTGCCAGCAGCGCCGGGTTTGAGCAGTTCTTC. It encodes CASSAGFEQFF. V is TRBV12-3 or TRBV12-4 and J is TRBJ2-1; no firm D call. The CDR3 has 11 residues. The V and J ends lost 6 bases and 9 bases respectively, with 9 bases between them.

This clonotype was seen a few times. The V gene is TRBV10-3, the J gene TRBJ2-2; possibly TRBD1 for D (6 bases). CDR1 ENHRY and CDR2 SYGVKD come from the germline V gene. The germline V and J ends were trimmed by 6 bases and 4 bases, with 12 bases remaining between them. The length of the CDR3 is 14 residues. DNA for the CDR3: TGTGCCATCAGAGCTGACAGGACCACCGGGGAGCTGTTTTTT. This sequence encodes CAIRADRTTGELFF.

The rearrangement joins TRBV10-3 to TRBJ2-5; TRBD2 matches 8 bases. CDR1 is ENHRY, CDR2 SYGVKD, per germline. The CDR3 consists of 12 residues. Trimming cost V 4 bases and J 5 bases; bases outside gene matches: 0. Here the CDR3 reads CAISAGGETQYF. Written as DNA, the CDR3 is TGTGCCATCAGTGCGGGAGGGGAGACCCAGTACTTC.

The chain couples TRBV20-1 to TRBJ2-3; TRBD2 matches 9 bases. V dropped 0 bases and J dropped 1; count of bases not matched to a gene: 2. The CDR3 loop spans 15 amino acids. The germline gives CDR1 DFQATT, CDR2 SNEGSKA (reference sequence). CDR3 residues: CSARDSGSGTDTQYF. DNA of the CDR3: TGCAGTGCTAGAGATAGCGGGAGTGGCACAGATACGCAGTATTTT.

In this sample, this clonotype turned up many times. V usage is TRBV12-3 or TRBV12-4 and J usage is TRBJ2-7, with TRBD2 matching 11 bases. The CDR3 consists of 14 residues. The V segment lost 1 base and the J segment 6 bases; nucleotides outside the gene matches: 2. The CDR3 is CASSLGLAGGEQYF. CDR3 in DNA: TGTGCCAGCAGTTTAGGCCTAGCGGGAGGCGAGCAGTACTTC.

This clonotype occurred many times. The V and J genes are TRBV3-1 and TRBJ2-1; D gene uncertain. The CDR3 has 12 amino acids. Germline values: CDR1 LGHDT, CDR2 YNNKEL (reference sequence). Trimming left V 2 bases short and J 6 bases short, with 5 bases between. In nucleotides, the CDR3 is TGTGCCAGCAGCCAAAGGCCCAATGAGCAGTTCTTC. Translating gives CASSQRPNEQFF.

This clonotype was recorded a few times. The chain has TRBV20-1 and TRBJ2-2; D is uncertain. V lost 6 bases and J lost 0, with 11 bases in between. Looked up from germline, CDR1 is DFQATT and CDR2 is SNEGSKA (reference sequence). The CDR3 covers 14 residues. The CDR3 DNA reads as TGCAGTGCCCACGGCGGAACGAACACCGGGGAGCTGTTTTTT. Its translation is CSAHGGTNTGELFF.

This clonotype was seen ten or more times. This rearrangement joins TRBV11-2 to TRBJ1-2, with D unresolved. V lost 4 bases and J 4 bases, leaving 7 bases between the germline ends. The CDR3 totals 12 residues. The germline V gene has CDR1 SGHAT and CDR2 FQNNGV. Here the CDR3 DNA reads TGTGCCAGCAGCTCCGGGATCTATGGCTACACCTTC. As protein: CASSSGIYGYTF.

A word on this clonotype: This may be a read error, as it is one base from a much larger clone. The chain is built from TRBV5-1 and TRBJ1-4; D ambiguous. Germline V lookup: CDR1 SGHRS, CDR2 YFSETQ. This CDR3 comprises 14 residues. This CDR3 is CASKAFATNEKLSF. CDR3 sequence (DNA): TGCGCCAGCAAGGCATTCGCAACTAATGAAAAACTGTCTTTT.

The chain uses TRBV5-1 and TRBJ1-1, with D possibly matching TRBD1 (6 bases). Looked up from germline, CDR1 is SGHRS and CDR2 is YFSETQ. Trimming took 2 bases from V and 0 from J, leaving 14 bases between them. This CDR3 comprises 16 residues. CDR3 in DNA: TGCGCCAGCAGCTTCCTAGGGGGAGCCATGAACACTGAAGCTTTCTTT. It encodes CASSFLGGAMNTEAFF.

This clonotype was seen ten or more times. The gene calls are TRBV5-8 and TRBJ2-5; 8 bases align to TRBD1. Germline CDR1 is SGHTS and CDR2 is YDEGEE. Trimming cost V 2 bases and J 2 bases; bases outside gene matches: 5. The CDR3 totals 15 residues. The CDR3 DNA sequence: TGTGCCAGCAGCTTTAGGGACAGGATACAAGAGACCCAGTACTTC. It translates to CASSFRDRIQETQYF.

The rearrangement links TRBV5-6 to TRBJ1-6, with D possibly TRBD1 on 5 matching bases. Trimming took 3 bases from V and 4 from J, leaving 8 bases between them. The CDR3 spans 14 residues. From germline, CDR1 is SGHDT and CDR2 YYEEEE. The CDR3 DNA follows: TGTGCCAGCAGCTCCGGGACTTATAATTCACCCCTCCACTTT. It is translated as CASSSGTYNSPLHF.

Many counts were recorded for this clonotype. The chain has TRBV27 and TRBJ2-7, with no clear D. V shed 1 base and J shed 0 bases, with 10 bases lying between them. Germline values: CDR1 MNHEY, CDR2 SMNVEV (reference sequence). The CDR3 spans 15 residues. CDR3 in DNA: TGTGCCAGCAGTTTATTGTACGGATCCTCCTACGAGCAGTACTTC. Translating gives CASSLLYGSSYEQYF.

A few counts support this clonotype. The chain is built from TRBV27 and TRBJ2-1, with a tentative D call TRBD1 (5 bases). Trimming stripped 6 bases from V and 9 bases from J, with 12 bases between. This CDR3 has 12 amino acids. Germline loops: CDR1 MNHEY, CDR2 SMNVEV (reference sequence). DNA for the CDR3: TGTGCCAGCAGAGCAGGGTTCGGTGAGCAGTTCTTC. This translates into CASRAGFGEQFF.

Many counts were recorded for this clonotype. The rearrangement joins TRBV29-1 to TRBJ2-3; D call uncertain. Deletions cut 5 bases from V and 2 bases from J, with 11 bases between. Looked up from germline, CDR1 is SQVTM and CDR2 is ANQGSEA. The CDR3 is 13 residues long. CDR3 protein: CSVSVDTTDTQYF. CDR3 DNA sequence: TGCAGCGTTTCGGTCGATACCACAGATACGCAGTATTTT.

This clonotype came up a few times. The chain links TRBV6-1 to TRBJ1-5; D call uncertain. V lost 2 bases and J 8 bases, leaving 13 bases between the germline ends. The CDR3 has 14 amino acids. The V gene's germline CDR1 is MNHNS and CDR2 SASEGT. Here the CDR3 reads CASSEFWGVEPQHF. DNA for the CDR3: TGTGCCAGCAGTGAATTTTGGGGAGTGGAGCCCCAGCATTTT.

This clonotype was recorded a few times. V and J are TRBV28 and TRBJ1-2; a weak D match, TRBD1 (6 bases). The CDR3 has 12 residues. CDR1 and CDR2 from the germline V gene are MDHEN and SYDVKM. Trimming removed 4 bases at V and 4 bases at J, with 7 bases between. The CDR3 loop is CASSSTGYGYTF. The CDR3 region has the DNA TGTGCCAGCAGTTCGACAGGCTATGGCTACACCTTC.

This chain links TRBV13 with TRBJ2-3, with a weak D call TRBD2 (6 bases). Trimming took 0 bases from V and 1 from J, leaving 11 bases between them. The CDR3 extends over 16 amino acids. The V gene's germline CDR1 is PRHDT and CDR2 FYEKMQ (reference sequence). The CDR3 here is CASSLGSGLRTDTQYF. The CDR3 coding sequence is TGTGCCAGCAGCTTAGGTAGCGGCCTCCGCACAGATACGCAGTATTTT.

This rearrangement joins TRBV5-1 to TRBJ2-3; 8 positions agree with TRBD1. The CDR3 spans 17 residues. The junction had 11 bases not matched to a gene; V was cut back by 4 bases and J by 1 base. Germline V CDR1 and CDR2: SGHRS, YFSETQ. The CDR3 DNA follows: TGCGCCAGCAGCCTGGACAGGGAGTTTCTTGGCACAGATACGCAGTATTTT. Residues: CASSLDREFLGTDTQYF.